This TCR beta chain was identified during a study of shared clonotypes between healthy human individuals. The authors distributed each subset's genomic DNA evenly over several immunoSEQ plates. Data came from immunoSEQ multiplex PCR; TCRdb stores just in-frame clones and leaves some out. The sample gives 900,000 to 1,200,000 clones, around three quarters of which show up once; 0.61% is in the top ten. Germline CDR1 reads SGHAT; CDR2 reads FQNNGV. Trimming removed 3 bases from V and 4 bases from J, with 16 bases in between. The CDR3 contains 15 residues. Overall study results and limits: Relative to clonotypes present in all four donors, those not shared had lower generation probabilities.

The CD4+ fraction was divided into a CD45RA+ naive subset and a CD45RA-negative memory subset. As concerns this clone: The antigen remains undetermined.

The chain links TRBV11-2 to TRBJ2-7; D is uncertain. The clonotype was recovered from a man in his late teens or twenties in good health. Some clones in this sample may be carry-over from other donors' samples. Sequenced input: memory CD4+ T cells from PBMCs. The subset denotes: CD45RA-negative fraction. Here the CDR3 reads CASSFFLGAGYEQYF. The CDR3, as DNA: TGTGCCAGCAGCTTTTTCTTGGGCGCTGGGTACGAGCAGTACTTC.